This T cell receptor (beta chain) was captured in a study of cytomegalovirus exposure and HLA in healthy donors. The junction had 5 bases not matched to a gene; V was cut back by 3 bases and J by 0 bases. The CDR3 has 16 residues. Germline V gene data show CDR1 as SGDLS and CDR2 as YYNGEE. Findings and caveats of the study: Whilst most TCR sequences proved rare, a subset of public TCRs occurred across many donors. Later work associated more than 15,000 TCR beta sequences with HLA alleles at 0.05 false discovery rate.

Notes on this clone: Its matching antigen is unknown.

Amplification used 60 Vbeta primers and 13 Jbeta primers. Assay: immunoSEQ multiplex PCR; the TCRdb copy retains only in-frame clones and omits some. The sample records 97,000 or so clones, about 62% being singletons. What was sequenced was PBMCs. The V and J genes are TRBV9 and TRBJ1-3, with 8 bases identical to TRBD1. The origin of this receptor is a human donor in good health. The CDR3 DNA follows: TGTGCCAGCAGCGGATTGGACAGGGTCTCTGGAAACACCATATATTTT. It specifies CASSGLDRVSGNTIYF.